This section outlines one T cell receptor (beta chain) sequence together with its context. The data originate from a study of T cell changes during pregnancy in multiple sclerosis. This table comes from immunoSEQ multiplex PCR, and its TCRdb copy is limited to in-frame clones, with some not included. The sample holds about 68,000 clones, 91% seen once. V gave up 3 bases and J gave up 3 bases; unmatched junction bases: 5. The CDR3 extends over 15 amino acids. Germline V gives CDR1 SGHRS, CDR2 YFSETQ. This clonotype was obtained from a female donor with multiple sclerosis, enrolled in a pregnancy study. V gene TRBV5-1 combines with J gene TRBJ1-2; TRBD1 matches 10 bases. The specimen was peripheral blood, collected in the second trimester of pregnancy. The CDR3: CASSYGQGGHYGYTF. The CDR3 DNA sequence: TGCGCCAGCAGCTACGGACAGGGGGGGCACTATGGCTACACCTTC.